The 19 T cell receptor beta chains below were found in one sample sequenced in a study of T cells in Graves' hyperthyroidism and ophthalmopathy. The source material, RNA transcripts, was used to amplify TCR beta CDR3 regions. The study used the HTBI primer set for a first-round RT-PCR of the TCR CDR3. TCRdb itself ran the multiplex PCR reads through MiXCR, one entry per CDR3 protein. The table includes some 400,000 distinct CDR3 sequences, about a fifth detected once. The sample was blood. The receptors stem from a woman between 18 and 30 years old with Graves' hyperthyroidism.

This clonotype was counted ten times or more. This chain connects TRBV12-3 or TRBV12-4 to TRBJ2-7, with TRBD1 identical over 8 bases. The CDR3 loop spans 13 amino acids. With 1 base clipped from V and 6 bases from J, the junction kept 2 bases outside the gene matches. The CDR3 nucleotides read TGTGCCAGCAGTTTAGGGACAGGGACCGAGCAGTACTTC. Protein: CASSLGTGTEQYF.

This clonotype was seen more than once but under ten times. The chain uses TRBV19 and TRBJ1-1, with TRBD1 matching over 7 bases. The V and J ends lost 5 bases and 4 bases, in that order; junction bases with no gene match: 7. Germline V gives CDR1 LNHDA, CDR2 SQIVND (reference sequence). There are 14 residues in the CDR3. The CDR3 DNA reads as TGTGCCAGTAGTTTACAGGGGAGGGCCACTGAAGCTTTCTTT. Amino acid sequence: CASSLQGRATEAFF. Full variable domain (missing parts from reference TRBV19 and TRBJ1-1): DGGITQSPKYLFRKEGQNVTLSCEQNLNHDAMYWYRQDPGQGLRLIYYSQIVNDFQKGDIAEGYSVSREKKESFPLTVTSAQKNPTAFYLCASSLQGRATEAFFGQGTRLTVV.

This clonotype was counted many times. This chain links TRBV6-1 with TRBJ1-2, with TRBD1 identical over 8 bases. The J segment lost 6 bases and the V segment lost 2 bases, leaving 8 bases of the junction unmatched. Germline V lookup: CDR1 MNHNS, CDR2 SASEGT. This CDR3 region has 15 residues. The CDR3: CASSETAGGIDGYTF. The CDR3 coding sequence is TGTGCCAGCAGTGAAACGGCAGGGGGCATCGATGGCTACACCTTC.

This clonotype was counted a few times. A read error may produce the germline difference seen at one junction end. The chain links TRBV4-1 to TRBJ1-5; D gene unclear. The CDR3 totals 15 residues. Germline V CDR1 and CDR2: MGHRA, YSYEKL. CDR3 sequence: CTSSMTSGGNQPQHF. CDR3 bases: TGCACCAGCAGCATGACCAGCGGGGGCAATCAGCCCCAGCATTTT.

This clonotype was detected ten times or more. V gene TRBV5-6 combines with J gene TRBJ1-1, with D possibly TRBD1 on 5 matching bases. The CDR3 runs 15 residues. The V gene lost 6 bases and the J gene lost 1 base, with 16 bases spanning the gap. Germline V gene data show CDR1 as SGHDT and CDR2 as YYEEEE. The CDR3: CASIPGGGENTEAFF. The CDR3 nucleotides read TGTGCCAGCATCCCCGGAGGAGGGGAGAACACTGAAGCTTTCTTT.

This clonotype was seen a handful of times. The V call is TRBV11-2, the J call TRBJ2-5, with 9 bases lining up with TRBD1. The CDR3 sequence is 15 residues long. Germline loops: CDR1 SGHAT, CDR2 FQNNGV. V was pared by 6 bases and J by 3 bases, with 8 bases of the junction left unmatched. CDR3: CASRPPGQGEETQYF. CDR3 bases: TGTGCCAGCAGGCCCCCGGGACAGGGCGAAGAGACCCAGTACTTC.

This clonotype appeared many times. J is TRBJ2-5 and V is TRBV10-3; 10 bases fit TRBD2. V gave up 2 bases and J gave up 2 bases; unmatched junction bases: 11. Germline V gives CDR1 ENHRY, CDR2 SYGVKD. CDR3 length equals 18 residues. CDR3 loop: CAISETSGEFHLQETQYF. The CDR3, as DNA: TGTGCCATCAGTGAGACTAGCGGGGAATTCCATTTGCAAGAGACCCAGTACTTC.

This clonotype was observed many times. This chain uses TRBV6-5 with TRBJ1-1; TRBD1 matches at 8 bases. Germline CDR1 reads MNHEY; CDR2 reads SVGAGI. The CDR3 is 15 residues long. J gave up 5 bases and V 0 bases, and 5 bases lay outside the gene matches. In DNA, the CDR3 is TGTGCCAGCAGTTACTCCGGACAGGGATTGACTGAAGCTTTCTTT. Translated: CASSYSGQGLTEAFF.

This clonotype was counted ten times or more. The CDR3 loop reads CASSRNWETQYF. The CDR3 DNA reads as TGTGCCAGCAGTCGTAATTGGGAGACCCAGTACTTC. This chain links TRBV25-1 with TRBJ2-5; D ambiguous. This CDR3 is built from 12 residues. V shed 5 bases and J shed 5 bases, with 9 bases lying between them. CDR1 is MGHDK and CDR2 is SYGVNS in the germline V gene. Filled out from reference TRBV25-1 and TRBJ2-5, the complete variable domain reads EADIYQTPRYLVIGTGKKITLECSQTMGHDKMYWYQQDPGMELHLIHYSYGVNSTEKGDLSSESTVSRIRTEHFPLTLESARPSHTSQYLCASSRNWETQYFGPGTRLLVL.

This clonotype came up many times. The V gene is TRBV10-3, the J gene TRBJ1-5; maybe TRBD1 (5 bases). The V and J ends lost 4 bases and 3 bases respectively, with 7 bases between them. The length of the CDR3 is 13 residues. The germline CDR1 and CDR2 sequences are ENHRY and SYGVKD. The DNA of the CDR3 is TGTGCCATCAGTGCAGGGTCCAATCAGCCCCAGCATTTT. It is translated as CAISAGSNQPQHF.

J is TRBJ2-4 and V is TRBV6-5; no clear D. In germline, CDR1 is MNHEY, CDR2 SVGAGI. CDR3 length equals 16 residues. Trimming removed 0 bases from V and 5 bases from J, with 14 bases in between. The CDR3 region has the DNA TGTGCCAGCAGTTACTCCAGAGCCTCGAACCAAAACATTCAGTACTTC. Amino acids: CASSYSRASNQNIQYF.

In its sample, this clonotype was seen many times. This sequence joins TRBV20-1 and TRBJ2-7, with TRBD1 identical over 8 bases. With 3 bases clipped from V and 2 bases from J, the junction kept 6 bases outside the gene matches. Germline V lookup: CDR1 DFQATT, CDR2 SNEGSKA (reference sequence). This CDR3 contains 14 residues. As DNA, the CDR3 is TGCAGTGCTAGTCGCGGACAGGGCACCTACGAGCAGTACTTC. Protein: CSASRGQGTYEQYF.

Ten or more counts support this clonotype. The V and J genes are TRBV5-1 and TRBJ1-1, with 9 positions matching TRBD1. This CDR3 is built from 18 residues. The V segment lost 0 bases and the J segment 3 bases; nucleotides outside the gene matches: 12. Germline CDR1 SGHRS, CDR2 YFSETQ. The CDR3 region is CASSLVGTGSLWDTEAFF. CDR3 in DNA: TGCGCCAGCAGCTTGGTCGGGACAGGGTCGCTATGGGACACTGAAGCTTTCTTT.

This clonotype was seen ten or more times. The chain couples TRBV6-1 to TRBJ1-2; TRBD1 aligns across 7 bases. V shed 6 bases, J shed 8 bases, and the junction held 9 bases outside the gene matches. CDR3 length: 13 amino acids. CDR1 is MNHNS and CDR2 is SASEGT in the germline V gene. The CDR3 protein is CASRMKGAWGYTF. The CDR3 region has the DNA TGTGCCAGCAGAATGAAGGGGGCCTGGGGCTACACCTTC.

This clonotype came up many times. The chain combines TRBV5-1 with TRBJ2-5; 8 bases map to TRBD1. The CDR3 has 16 amino acids. The J segment lost 8 bases and the V segment lost 4 bases, leaving 16 bases of the junction unmatched. CDR1 and CDR2 (germline): SGHRS, YFSETQ. CDR3: CASSTQWTGSADTQYF. In DNA, the CDR3 is TGCGCCAGCAGCACCCAGTGGACAGGGTCCGCGGATACCCAGTACTTC.

This clonotype was counted at least ten times. This rearrangement joins TRBV12-3 or TRBV12-4 to TRBJ2-5; TRBD1 matches 7 bases. The trim removed 3 bases at V and 5 bases at J, leaving 12 bases unmatched. There are 16 residues in the CDR3. In DNA, the CDR3 is TGTGCCAGCAGTTTTCTCCGAGGGGGCTCGTCGGAGACCCAGTACTTC. It specifies CASSFLRGGSSETQYF.

Details on this clonotype: An end of the junction differs from the germline gene, which may be a read error. J is TRBJ1-5 and V is TRBV24-1; D is perhaps TRBD1 (5 bases). The CDR3 is 17 residues long. The germline V gene has CDR1 KGHDR and CDR2 SFDVKD. The CDR3 sequence is CATSDSGAGYSNQPKHF. DNA for the CDR3: TGTGCCACCAGTGATTCCGGGGCGGGATATAGCAATCAGCCCAAGCATTTT.

V and J are TRBV20-1 and TRBJ2-5; 10 positions agree with TRBD1. The germline CDR1 and CDR2 sequences are DFQATT and SNEGSKA (reference sequence). The length of the CDR3 is 14 residues. V trimming: 7 bases; J trimming: 5 bases; junction bases outside the gene matches: 10. The CDR3 DNA reads TGCAGTGGACGTCGGGGACAGGGGAGGGAGACCCAGTACTTC. Translated: CSGRRGQGRETQYF.

In this sample, this clonotype turned up a few times. V is TRBV30 and J is TRBJ1-5; D is possibly TRBD1 (6 bases). The CDR3 covers 12 residues. CDR1 is GTSNPN, CDR2 SVGIG, per germline (reference sequence). The germline V and J ends were trimmed by 3 bases and 4 bases, with 7 bases remaining between them. CDR3 in amino acids: CAWSGQNQPQHF. For the CDR3, the DNA is TGTGCCTGGAGCGGACAGAATCAGCCCCAGCATTTT.